The 9 T cell receptor beta chains below all came from one sample that was sequenced in a study of blood T cells in healthy people across ages. The authors ran a second PCR of about 6 to 12 cycles using a sample-barcoded 5' primer and a J-beta primer mix. A single record per CDR3 protein comes from TCRdb applying MiXCR to the 5' RACE reads. The table lists some 900,000 distinct CDR3 sequences, roughly 26% of them singletons. The source material was blood. Receptors were obtained from a woman aged 80 or over in good health.

This clonotype was counted many times. The rearrangement links TRBV7-2 to TRBJ2-5; D is unclear. The germline V gene encodes CDR1 SGHTA and CDR2 FQGNSA. Trimming stripped 5 bases from V and 4 bases from J, with 11 bases between. This CDR3 spans 13 amino acids. CDR3 region: CASSRTSPETQYF. DNA of the CDR3: TGTGCCAGCAGCCGTACATCTCCAGAGACCCAGTACTTC.

This clonotype was counted a few times. This may come from a read error, since a much larger clone is one base off. The chain joins TRBV10-1 to TRBJ2-5; D not resolved. Trimming took off 3 bases at V and 11 bases at J, with 16 bases between the two ends. Germline CDR1 is WNHNN and CDR2 is SYGVQD (reference sequence). The CDR3 length is 13 residues. The CDR3 sequence is CASSERVSHEQYF. CDR3 DNA: TGCGCCAGCAGTGAACGCGTGTCACATGAGCAGTACTTC.

The chain joins TRBV7-6 to TRBJ2-5; a weak D match, TRBD1 (6 bases). The last part of the DNA fits TRBJ2-7 better; the J call may be wrong. The CDR3 runs to 14 residues. Germline lookup yields CDR1 SGHVS and CDR2 FNYEAQ. DNA for the CDR3: TGTGCCAGCAGCCACAGGGAAGGCACCTACGAGCAGTACTTC. Amino acid sequence: CASSHREGTYEQYF.

Comment on this clonotype: This sequence may be a read error, since a much larger clone differs from it by one base. For the CDR3, the DNA is TGCAGTGCACCTCGGACAGGGTCCTACAATGAGCAGTACTTC. Translated, it gives CSAPRTGSYNEQYF. The chain links TRBV20-1 to TRBJ2-1, with 8 bases aligning to TRBD1. The J call may be faulty, since TRBJ2-7 better matches the DNA end. This CDR3 comprises 14 residues. Germline lookup yields CDR1 DFQATT and CDR2 SNEGSKA (reference sequence).

For this clonotype: Possible read error: a much larger clone is one base away. The chain couples TRBV20-1 to TRBJ1-1; weak D call: TRBD1 (5 bases). The CDR3 has 13 residues. In germline, CDR1 is DFQATT, CDR2 SNEGSKA (reference sequence). The CDR3 bases are TGCGGTGCTATATCGGGGGAAGACACTGAAGCTTTCTTT. Translated, it gives CGAISGEDTEAFF.

This clonotype showed up many times. This chain joins TRBV7-9 and TRBJ1-2; 7 bases are a match to TRBD1. J gave up 8 bases and V 2 bases, and 11 bases lay outside the gene matches. Germline V gives CDR1 SEHNR, CDR2 FQNEAQ (reference sequence). The CDR3 runs 15 residues. This chain's CDR3 is CASSLSIIRGRGYTF. CDR3 DNA sequence: TGTGCCAGCAGCTTATCCATAATTAGGGGGCGCGGCTACACCTTC.

The rearrangement joins TRBV6-6 to TRBJ1-2; D uncertain. The V gene's germline CDR1 is MNHNY and CDR2 SVGAGI (reference sequence). The CDR3 totals 11 residues. V lost 9 bases to trimming and J lost 0 bases, with 5 bases between them. CDR3 in DNA: TGTGCCAGTAAAGCTAACTATGGCTACACCTTC. Residues: CASKANYGYTF.

Remarks on this clonotype: Given the absence of the conserved phenylalanine or tryptophan at the CDR3 end, a read error is likely. J is TRBJ2-1 and V is TRBV24-1; no clear D gene. The germline CDR1 and CDR2 sequences are KGHDR and SFDVKD. The CDR3 contains 13 residues. V was clipped by 6 bases and J by 7 bases, with 12 bases between them. The CDR3: CATSIPPGNEQFL. CDR3 bases: TGTGCCACCAGTATACCCCCTGGGAATGAGCAGTTCTTA.

A word on this clonotype: At one boundary the junction diverges from the germline segment, which might be a read error. The chain employs TRBV3-1 and TRBJ2-3; TRBD2 aligns across 12 bases. The CDR3 contains 16 residues. Germline CDR1 LGHDT, CDR2 YNNKEL (reference sequence). CDR3 loop: CAGRVTSGGTTDTQYF. The DNA of the CDR3 is TGTGCCGGCAGGGTGACTAGCGGGGGCACCACAGATACGCAGTATTTT.